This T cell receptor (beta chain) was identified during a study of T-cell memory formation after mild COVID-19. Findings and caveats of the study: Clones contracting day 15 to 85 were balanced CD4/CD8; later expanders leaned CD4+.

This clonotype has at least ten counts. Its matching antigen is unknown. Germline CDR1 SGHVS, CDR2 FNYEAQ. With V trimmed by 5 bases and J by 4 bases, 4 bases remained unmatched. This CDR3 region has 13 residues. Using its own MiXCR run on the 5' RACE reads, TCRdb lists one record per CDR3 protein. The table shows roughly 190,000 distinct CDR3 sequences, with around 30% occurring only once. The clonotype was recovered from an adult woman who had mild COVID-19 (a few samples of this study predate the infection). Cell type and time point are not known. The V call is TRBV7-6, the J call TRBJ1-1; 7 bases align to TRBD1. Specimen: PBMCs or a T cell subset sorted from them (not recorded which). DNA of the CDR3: TGTGCCAGCAGCCTTACAGGGGTCACTGAAGCTTTCTTT. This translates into CASSLTGVTEAFF.